Listed below are T cell receptor beta chains from one sample, sequenced in a study of vaccination effects on CD4 cells after COVID-19. Some clones are missing from TCRdb's copy, which holds only in-frame ones; the method was immunoSEQ multiplex PCR. The repertoire holds nearly 30,000 clones, 75% to 90% seen once, with 5.5% to 7.5% in the top ten. The antigens these receptors bind are not known. This material consisted of CD4+ T cells from PBMCs cultured with SARS-CoV-2 spike peptides, taken after COVID-19 vaccination. The receptors were sampled from a human donor who received a COVID-19 vaccine. Some clones in this sample may be carry-over from other donors' samples. The CDR3 runs from the conserved cysteine through the conserved F or W. The order of the fields is V gene, clone size, J gene, D gene, CDR3 length, CDR3 protein, CDR3 DNA. The D gene is left open where the match is weak. The size field is filled for only some rows; it gives once, few, many or a size class.

v_gene: TRBV4-1
abundance: NA
j_gene: TRBJ2-3
d_gene: NA
len: 15
CDR3aa: CASSQERVSTDTQYF
CDR3nt: TGCGCCAGCAGCCAAGAGCGGGTTAGCACAGATACGCAGTATTTT

v_gene: TRBV30
abundance: NA
j_gene: TRBJ1-3
d_gene: NA
len: 15
CDR3aa: CAWRKDSYSGNTIYF
CDR3nt: TGTGCCTGGAGGAAGGACTCTTACTCTGGAAACACCATATATTTT

v_gene: TRBV6-5
abundance: NA
j_gene: TRBJ1-5
d_gene: NA
len: 13
CDR3aa: CASATGFNQPQHF
CDR3nt: TGTGCCAGCGCCACAGGTTTCAATCAGCCCCAGCATTTT

v_gene: TRBV3-1/TRBV3-2
abundance: NA
j_gene: TRBJ2-1
d_gene: NA
len: 16
CDR3aa: CASSQDGAGSYNEQFF
CDR3nt: TGTGCCAGCAGCCAAGATGGTGCTGGTTCCTACAATGAGCAGTTCTTC

v_gene: TRBV9
abundance: NA
j_gene: TRBJ2-5
d_gene: NA
len: 14
CDR3aa: CASSRVGAEETQYF
CDR3nt: TGTGCCAGCAGCCGGGTGGGGGCCGAAGAGACCCAGTACTTC

v_gene: TRBV9
abundance: once
j_gene: TRBJ1-5
d_gene: TRBD1
len: 18
CDR3aa: CASSVGFGTGVSNQPQHF
CDR3nt: TGTGCCAGCAGCGTCGGGTTCGGGACAGGGGTTAGCAATCAGCCCCAGCATTTT

v_gene: TRBV6-6
abundance: NA
j_gene: TRBJ1-5
d_gene: NA
len: 14
CDR3aa: CASSYSTGNQPQHF
CDR3nt: TGTGCCAGCAGTTATAGCACAGGGAATCAGCCCCAGCATTTT

v_gene: TRBV5-1
abundance: few
j_gene: TRBJ1-1
d_gene: TRBD1
len: 15
CDR3aa: CASSPQGTGMTEAFF
CDR3nt: TGCGCCAGCAGCCCTCAAGGGACAGGGATGACTGAAGCTTTCTTT

v_gene: TRBV7-2
abundance: NA
j_gene: TRBJ2-3
d_gene: TRBD2
len: 16
CDR3aa: CASSLRASGGGNTQYF
CDR3nt: TGTGCCAGCAGCTTAAGAGCTAGCGGGGGGGGGAATACGCAGTATTTT

v_gene: TRBV6-5
abundance: NA
j_gene: TRBJ1-5
d_gene: NA
len: 14
CDR3aa: CASSPTATYQPQHF
CDR3nt: TGTGCCAGCAGTCCGACAGCGACGTATCAGCCCCAGCATTTT

v_gene: TRBV6-1
abundance: NA
j_gene: TRBJ2-3
d_gene: TRBD2
len: 19
CDR3aa: CASSEDARGRGSSTDTQYF
CDR3nt: TGTGCCAGCAGTGAAGACGCGAGAGGGAGGGGCTCTAGCACAGATACGCAGTATTTT

v_gene: TRBV30
abundance: NA
j_gene: TRBJ2-3
d_gene: TRBD2
len: 18
CDR3aa: CAWSATSGGRSGTDTQYF
CDR3nt: TGTGCCTGGAGCGCGACTAGCGGGGGGCGCTCTGGCACAGATACGCAGTATTTT

v_gene: TRBV30
abundance: few
j_gene: TRBJ1-4
d_gene: NA
len: 13
CDR3aa: CAWSSGLNEKLFF
CDR3nt: TGTGCCTGGAGTTCAGGGTTGAATGAAAAACTGTTTTTT

v_gene: TRBV9
abundance: NA
j_gene: TRBJ2-1
d_gene: NA
len: 19
CDR3aa: CASSSPYAGGVSSYNEQFF
CDR3nt: TGTGCCAGCAGCTCTCCCTACGCGGGCGGGGTGAGCTCCTACAATGAGCAGTTCTTC

v_gene: TRBV19
abundance: NA
j_gene: TRBJ1-4
d_gene: NA
len: 14
CDR3aa: CASSIWESNEKLFF
CDR3nt: TGTGCCAGTAGTATCTGGGAATCTAATGAAAAACTGTTTTTT

v_gene: TRBV28
abundance: once
j_gene: TRBJ2-2
d_gene: NA
len: 13
CDR3aa: CASGGGRTGELFF
CDR3nt: TGTGCCAGCGGCGGTGGTCGAACCGGGGAGCTGTTTTTT

v_gene: TRBV7-2
abundance: NA
j_gene: TRBJ2-5
d_gene: NA
len: 15
CDR3aa: CASSLVAGPGETQYF
CDR3nt: TGTGCCAGCAGCTTAGTTGCGGGGCCGGGGGAGACCCAGTACTTC

v_gene: TRBV5-4
abundance: few
j_gene: TRBJ2-3
d_gene: NA
len: 14
CDR3aa: CASSFGGGTDTQYF
CDR3nt: TGTGCCAGCAGCTTTGGTGGGGGGACAGATACGCAGTATTTT

v_gene: TRBV6-5
abundance: NA
j_gene: TRBJ2-3
d_gene: TRBD1
len: 14
CDR3aa: CASRGQISTDTQYF
CDR3nt: TGTGCCAGCAGGGGACAGATTAGCACAGATACGCAGTATTTT

v_gene: TRBV7-9
abundance: NA
j_gene: TRBJ1-2
d_gene: NA
len: 14
CDR3aa: CASSLALTGHGYTF
CDR3nt: TGTGCCAGCAGCTTAGCGCTCACAGGCCATGGCTACACCTTC

v_gene: TRBV4-2
abundance: NA
j_gene: TRBJ1-2
d_gene: NA
len: 16
CDR3aa: CASSLGREAREYGYTF
CDR3nt: TGTGCCAGCAGCCTCGGGCGAGAAGCCAGGGAATATGGCTACACCTTC

v_gene: TRBV5-1
abundance: NA
j_gene: TRBJ1-2
d_gene: NA
len: 13
CDR3aa: CASSNGGSYGYTF
CDR3nt: TGCGCCAGCAGCAATGGGGGTAGCTATGGCTACACCTTC

v_gene: TRBV7-2
abundance: NA
j_gene: TRBJ1-2
d_gene: TRBD1
len: 15
CDR3aa: CASTLGGGGGRGYTF
CDR3nt: TGTGCCAGCACCTTGGGGGGTGGAGGGGGCAGAGGCTACACCTTC

v_gene: TRBV12-3/TRBV12-4
abundance: NA
j_gene: TRBJ1-5
d_gene: TRBD1
len: 13
CDR3aa: CASSGQDYQPQHF
CDR3nt: TGTGCCAGCAGTGGACAGGATTATCAGCCCCAGCATTTT

v_gene: TRBV28
abundance: NA
j_gene: TRBJ1-6
d_gene: NA
len: 13
CDR3aa: CASVSGAGSPLHF
CDR3nt: TGTGCCAGCGTATCTGGGGCAGGGTCACCCCTCCACTTT

v_gene: TRBV18
abundance: NA
j_gene: TRBJ2-1
d_gene: NA
len: 14
CDR3aa: CASSPPGRFDEQFF
CDR3nt: TGTGCCAGCTCACCACCGGGGAGGTTCGATGAGCAGTTCTTC

v_gene: TRBV7-9
abundance: NA
j_gene: TRBJ1-6
d_gene: TRBD1
len: 15
CDR3aa: CASSVGTGGYSPLHF
CDR3nt: TGTGCCAGCAGCGTAGGGACAGGGGGATACTCACCCCTCCACTTT

v_gene: TRBV30
abundance: NA
j_gene: TRBJ1-5
d_gene: NA
len: 14
CDR3aa: CAWSLGAQGQPQHF
CDR3nt: TGTGCCTGGAGTCTGGGGGCTCAGGGACAGCCCCAGCATTTT

v_gene: TRBV19
abundance: NA
j_gene: TRBJ1-3
d_gene: NA
len: 15
CDR3aa: CASASLGGAGNTIYF
CDR3nt: TGTGCCAGTGCCTCTCTGGGGGGGGCAGGAAACACCATATATTTT

v_gene: TRBV21-1
abundance: NA
j_gene: TRBJ2-1
d_gene: NA
len: 15
CDR3aa: CASSPFSGACNEQFF
CDR3nt: TGTGCCAGCAGCCCGTTTTCCGGGGCTTGCAATGAGCAGTTCTTC

v_gene: TRBV18
abundance: NA
j_gene: TRBJ2-1
d_gene: NA
len: 13
CDR3aa: CASSPTQYNEQFF
CDR3nt: TGTGCCAGCTCACCCACCCAGTACAATGAGCAGTTCTTC

v_gene: TRBV20-1
abundance: NA
j_gene: TRBJ2-5
d_gene: NA
len: 11
CDR3aa: CSANVAGTQYF
CDR3nt: TGCAGTGCTAACGTTGCGGGGACCCAGTACTTC

v_gene: TRBV7-3
abundance: few
j_gene: TRBJ2-5
d_gene: NA
len: 15
CDR3aa: CASSLGPGVRETQYF
CDR3nt: TGTGCCAGCAGCTTAGGTCCCGGTGTTCGGGAGACCCAGTACTTC

v_gene: TRBV3-1/TRBV3-2
abundance: NA
j_gene: TRBJ1-5
d_gene: NA
len: 13
CDR3aa: CASSQGDNQPQHF
CDR3nt: TGTGCCAGCAGCCAAGGGGACAATCAGCCCCAGCATTTT

v_gene: TRBV11-2
abundance: NA
j_gene: TRBJ1-2
d_gene: NA
len: 14
CDR3aa: CASSRIDRDHGYTF
CDR3nt: TGTGCCAGCAGCAGGATTGACAGAGATCATGGCTACACCTTC

v_gene: TRBV18
abundance: NA
j_gene: TRBJ2-1
d_gene: TRBD2
len: 14
CDR3aa: CASSLAGGLGEQFF
CDR3nt: TGTGCCAGCTCACTAGCGGGGGGGCTAGGTGAGCAGTTCTTC

v_gene: TRBV3-1/TRBV3-2
abundance: NA
j_gene: TRBJ1-2
d_gene: NA
len: 15
CDR3aa: CASSQDRQVDYGYTF
CDR3nt: TGTGCCAGCAGCCAAGATCGGCAGGTCGACTATGGCTACACCTTC

v_gene: TRBV5-3
abundance: NA
j_gene: TRBJ2-1
d_gene: TRBD2
len: 15
CDR3aa: CARSPGTSGGAPGFF
CDR3nt: TGTGCCAGAAGCCCCGGGACTAGCGGGGGGGCTCCAGGGTTCTTC

v_gene: TRBV6-1
abundance: NA
j_gene: TRBJ2-3
d_gene: NA
len: 16
CDR3aa: CASSEQGGSSTDTQYF
CDR3nt: TGTGCCAGCAGTGAACAGGGCGGTTCTAGCACAGATACGCAGTATTTT

v_gene: TRBV18
abundance: NA
j_gene: TRBJ2-5
d_gene: NA
len: 14
CDR3aa: CASSPGGPQETQYF
CDR3nt: TGTGCCAGCTCACCCGGGGGGCCTCAAGAGACCCAGTACTTC